These 28 T cell receptor beta chains were all obtained from the same sample, sequenced in a study of T cells in tumors after PD-1 blockade (dated 2019 in TCRdb). The method behind the library was the immunoSEQ multiplex PCR assay. Drawn from immuneACCESS, this table holds only the in-frame rearrangements with V and J called that TCRdb kept. Clones are partly lost; checked studies trace under half to an unresolved V gene and leave the rest unexplained. Within this sample are thousands of clones, with 62% of them counted one time only. The top ten clones comprise 60% to 65% of the sample. Explained via the paper, the time point label denotes: after anti-PD-1 therapy. Sequencing used tumor tissue, obtained after anti-PD-1 treatment. These receptors were taken from a human donor with cutaneous squamous cell carcinoma.

The chain combines TRBV30 with TRBJ2-5; possibly TRBD2 for D (6 bases). Germline V CDR1 and CDR2: GTSNPN, SVGIG (reference sequence). CDR3 length: 14 amino acids. V was trimmed by 1 base and J by 2 bases, leaving 11 bases between them. The CDR3: CAWSGGGVQETQYF. The CDR3 DNA sequence: TGTGCCTGGAGTGGGGGCGGGGTGCAAGAGACCCAGTACTTC.

The chain recombines TRBV5-1 with TRBJ2-2; 11 positions match TRBD1. Germline lookup yields CDR1 SGHRS and CDR2 YFSETQ. V lost 3 bases to trimming and J lost 8 bases; unmatched junction nucleotides: 12. There are 17 residues in the CDR3. The CDR3 DNA sequence: TGCGCCAGCAGCTCGGGCGCCGGGACAGGGGGAGAGGGGGAGCTGTTTTTT. This encodes CASSSGAGTGGEGELFF.

The V call is TRBV7-9, the J call TRBJ1-2; a possible D gene is TRBD1 (6 bases). The CDR3 runs 17 residues. Trimming removed 2 bases at V and 6 bases at J, with 22 bases between. Per germline, CDR1 SEHNR and CDR2 FQNEAQ (reference sequence). The CDR3 DNA sequence: TGTGCCAGCAGCTTATTCATGTTTGAGCGACAGGCTGATGGCTACACCTTC. Amino acid sequence: CASSLFMFERQADGYTF. Using reference TRBV7-9 and TRBJ1-2 for the parts outside the CDR3, the full variable domain is DTGVSQNPRHKITKRGQNVTFRCDPISEHNRLYWYRQTLGQGPEFLTYFQNEAQLEKSRLLSDRFSAERPKGSFSTLEIQRTEQGDSAMYLCASSLFMFERQADGYTFGSGTRLTVV.

There are a few counts of this clone. V and J are TRBV7-9 and TRBJ2-2; unclear D gene. Trimming took 1 base from V and 3 from J, leaving 12 bases between them. Germline assignment: CDR1 SEHNR and CDR2 FQNEAQ (reference sequence). This CDR3 comprises 16 residues. In nucleotides, the CDR3 is TGTGCCAGCAGCTTAGGAACCGGGCCATACACCGGGGAGCTGTTTTTT. Translation: CASSLGTGPYTGELFF.

Here the CDR3 reads CASSSPGRVYNEQFF. The CDR3 coding sequence is TGTGCCAGCAGCTCCCCCGGCAGGGTGTACAATGAGCAGTTCTTC. The chain has TRBV3-1 (or the pseudogene TRBV3-2) and TRBJ2-1, with a tentative D call TRBD1 (5 bases). Germline assignment: CDR1 LGHDT and CDR2 YNNKEL (reference sequence). The V and J ends lost 5 bases and 4 bases respectively, with 15 bases between them. The CDR3 loop spans 15 amino acids.

This clone occurred a few times. The chain is built from TRBV4-1 and TRBJ1-5; D is perhaps TRBD1 (6 bases). From germline, CDR1 is MGHRA and CDR2 YSYEKL. The ends were cut back, 0 bases at V and 7 bases at J, with 16 bases in the middle. CDR3 length equals 16 residues. The CDR3 loop is CASSQELGGPGQPQHF. DNA of the CDR3: TGCGCCAGCAGCCAAGAACTTGGGGGGCCAGGCCAGCCCCAGCATTTT.

The chain recombines TRBV6-5 with TRBJ1-2, with D tentatively TRBD1 (5 bases). This CDR3 spans 14 amino acids. The germline CDR1 and CDR2 sequences are MNHEY and SVGAGI. V was trimmed by 0 bases and J by 8 bases, leaving 13 bases between them. The chain's CDR3 is CASSYSEGLGGYTF. The CDR3 DNA reads as TGTGCCAGCAGTTACTCGGAGGGGCTGGGGGGCTACACCTTC.

This clone appeared a few times. V usage is TRBV4-2 and J usage is TRBJ1-5; D is possibly TRBD1 (6 bases). CDR1 is LGHNA, CDR2 YNFKEQ, per germline. With 0 bases removed from V and 0 bases from J, the gap between germline ends came to 24 bases. The CDR3 contains 21 residues. The CDR3 region is CASSQEVGGRIGGYSNQPQHF. Here the CDR3 DNA reads TGTGCCAGCAGCCAAGAGGTTGGAGGTCGCATAGGGGGGTATAGCAATCAGCCCCAGCATTTT.

This clone was seen a single time. This same CDR3 is encoded by further DNA sequences in the sample. The rearrangement joins TRBV5-1 to TRBJ2-3, with D hard to call. Trimming left V 2 bases short and J 3 bases short, with 1 base between. CDR1 and CDR2 (germline): SGHRS, YFSETQ. The CDR3 sequence is 11 residues long. For the CDR3, the DNA is TGCGCCAGCAGCTTTACAGATACGCAGTATTTT. Its translation: CASSFTDTQYF.

The CDR3: CARRDRENQETQYF. The CDR3 nucleotides read TGCGCCAGAAGGGACAGGGAGAATCAAGAGACCCAGTACTTC. This chain connects TRBV10-1 to TRBJ2-5; 9 nucleotides line up with TRBD1. The J segment lost 2 bases and the V segment lost 9 bases, leaving 7 bases of the junction unmatched. The CDR3 totals 14 residues. Germline CDR1 reads WNHNN; CDR2 reads SYGVQD (reference sequence).

The DNA of the CDR3 is TGTGCCAGTAGTCCCCTTTCGCTCGACTCCAATCAGCCCCAGCATTTT. Residues: CASSPLSLDSNQPQHF. V is TRBV19 and J is TRBJ1-5; D not resolved. V was cut by 5 bases and J by 3 bases, with 17 bases left in between. The CDR3 is made up of 16 amino acids. The germline V gene has CDR1 LNHDA and CDR2 SQIVND (reference sequence).

The J gene is TRBJ2-2, the V gene TRBV10-3; 10 bases fit TRBD1. Germline V gene sequence: CDR1 ENHRY, CDR2 SYGVKD. The length of the CDR3 is 16 residues. V shed 6 bases, J shed 1 base, and the junction held 5 bases outside the gene matches. CDR3 residues: CAIRRDRGWNTGELFF. DNA of the CDR3: TGTGCCATCAGACGGGACAGGGGTTGGAACACCGGGGAGCTGTTTTTT.

This clone was detected a few times. Here the CDR3 reads CASSAQQGISYEQYF. The CDR3 DNA reads as TGTGCCAGCAGCGCGCAACAGGGGATTTCCTACGAGCAGTACTTC. This rearrangement joins TRBV9 to TRBJ2-7, with 7 bases matching TRBD1. Trimming cost V 3 bases and J 1 base; bases outside gene matches: 7. From germline, CDR1 is SGDLS and CDR2 YYNGEE. The CDR3 is made up of 15 amino acids.

The chain carries TRBV3-1 (or the pseudogene TRBV3-2) and TRBJ1-2, with TRBD1 identical over 9 bases. The CDR3 contains 13 residues. J gave up 10 bases and V 6 bases, and 9 bases lay outside the gene matches. Germline V gene sequence: CDR1 LGHDT, CDR2 YNNKEL (reference sequence). DNA of the CDR3: TGTGCCAGCAGTCCCGGGACAGGGAAAGACTACACCTTC. Its translation: CASSPGTGKDYTF.

This clone was counted only a few times. Distinct nucleotide sequences in the sample also encode this CDR3. The rearrangement links TRBV9 to TRBJ2-7; 11 nucleotides match TRBD2. Per the germline V gene, CDR1 is SGDLS and CDR2 is YYNGEE. The CDR3 runs to 15 residues. J was trimmed by 2 bases and V by 3 bases; bases with no gene match: 4. This CDR3 reads CASSASGGTTYEQYF. CDR3 DNA: TGTGCCAGCAGCGCTAGCGGGGGGACGACCTACGAGCAGTACTTC.

The V call is TRBV19, the J call TRBJ2-1, with a tentative D call TRBD1 (6 bases). Germline CDR1 is LNHDA and CDR2 is SQIVND (reference sequence). This CDR3 spans 15 amino acids. V lost 3 bases and J lost 2, with 11 bases in between. The CDR3 reads CASSIGGAAYNEQFF. CDR3 bases: TGTGCCAGTAGTATTGGGGGCGCGGCCTACAATGAGCAGTTCTTC.

The J gene is TRBJ2-5, the V gene TRBV4-1, with TRBD2 identical over 11 bases. The CDR3 loop spans 16 amino acids. Unmatched junction bases numbered 5, after V lost 1 base and J lost 4 bases. Germline V gene lookup returns CDR1 MGHRA and CDR2 YSYEKL. The DNA for the CDR3 is TGCGCCAGCAGCCAAGTGGGTAGCGGGGGGGCAGAGACCCAGTACTTC. Residues: CASSQVGSGGAETQYF.

The V and J genes are TRBV5-4 and TRBJ1-2, with TRBD1 matching 10 bases. This CDR3 comprises 14 residues. V shed 0 bases, J shed 7 bases, and the junction held 3 bases outside the gene matches. Germline CDR1 SGHNT, CDR2 YYREEE (reference sequence). CDR3 region: CASSLGTGGSGYTF. Written as DNA, the CDR3 is TGTGCCAGCAGCTTGGGGACAGGGGGTTCTGGCTACACCTTC.

The rearrangement joins TRBV19 to TRBJ1-5; possible D gene TRBD1, 5 bases. The CDR3 consists of 13 residues. V was cut by 9 bases and J by 6 bases, with 15 bases left in between. Germline CDR1 reads LNHDA; CDR2 reads SQIVND (reference sequence). The CDR3 spells CARLPNRRQPQHF. The CDR3 nucleotides read TGTGCCAGACTCCCTAACAGGCGTCAGCCCCAGCATTTT.

The V call is TRBV27, the J call TRBJ1-1; possibly TRBD1 for D (5 bases). V was cut by 5 bases and J by 5 bases, with 18 bases left in between. The CDR3 is made up of 15 amino acids. CDR1 MNHEY and CDR2 SMNVEV come from the germline V gene (reference sequence). In nucleotides, the CDR3 is TGTGCCAGCAGTCTTAACGGGGGAATGGGAACTGAAGCTTTCTTT. Its protein is CASSLNGGMGTEAFF.

The rearrangement uses TRBV5-1 and TRBJ1-4; D remains ambiguous. There are 14 residues in the CDR3. Trimming stripped 1 base from V and 0 bases from J, with 4 bases between. The germline V gene encodes CDR1 SGHRS and CDR2 YFSETQ. CDR3 protein: CASSLLATNEKLFF. The CDR3 DNA reads as TGCGCCAGCAGCTTGTTAGCAACTAATGAAAAACTGTTTTTT.

The rearrangement links TRBV2 to TRBJ2-3; the D gene is possibly TRBD2 (6 bases). CDR3 length: 14 residues. CDR1 and CDR2 (germline): SNHLY, FYNNEI. The ends were cut back, 5 bases at V and 3 bases at J, with 12 bases in the middle. The CDR3 nucleotides read TGTGCCAGCAGTAATTCACTAGCTACAGATACGCAGTATTTT. Amino acid sequence: CASSNSLATDTQYF.

The chain carries TRBV2 and TRBJ2-7; D perhaps matches TRBD1 (7 bases). The CDR3 consists of 15 residues. Deletions cut 6 bases from V and 3 bases from J, with 18 bases between. The germline CDR1 and CDR2 sequences are SNHLY and FYNNEI. CDR3 DNA: TGTGCCAGCAGCCCGGCGGGACAGAGACACTACGAGCAGTACTTC. It encodes CASSPAGQRHYEQYF.

V gene TRBV27 combines with J gene TRBJ2-3; 8 nucleotides line up with TRBD2. Per the germline V gene, CDR1 is MNHEY and CDR2 is SMNVEV (reference sequence). The CDR3 covers 14 residues. J lost 1 base, V lost 3 bases, and 0 bases had no gene match. DNA of the CDR3: TGTGCCAGCAGTTTGCGGGGGGGCACAGATACGCAGTATTTT. Its protein is CASSLRGGTDTQYF.

The V call is TRBV4-1, the J call TRBJ2-5, with D possibly matching TRBD2 (6 bases). CDR1 is MGHRA and CDR2 is YSYEKL in the germline V gene. There are 15 residues in the CDR3. Trimming took off 0 bases at V and 8 bases at J, with 16 bases between the two ends. CDR3 amino acids: CASSQERSSGGTQYF. The CDR3 DNA sequence: TGCGCCAGCAGCCAAGAGAGGAGTTCCGGGGGAACCCAGTACTTC.

The chain recombines TRBV5-1 with TRBJ2-7, with 12 bases lining up with TRBD2. CDR1 is SGHRS and CDR2 is YFSETQ in the germline V gene. The CDR3 has 16 residues. V gave up 4 bases and J gave up 6 bases; unmatched junction bases: 11. The CDR3 loop is CASSTSGGTSRREQYF. The CDR3 DNA sequence: TGCGCCAGCAGCACTAGCGGGGGGACCTCCCGACGCGAGCAGTACTTC.

This clone was observed a few times. The chain links TRBV24-1 to TRBJ2-7; D is unclear. CDR1 is KGHDR and CDR2 is SFDVKD in the germline V gene. This CDR3 comprises 12 residues. V dropped 2 bases and J dropped 1 base, with 2 bases sitting between them. The CDR3 coding sequence is TGTGCCACCAGTGATTCTTCCTACGAGCAGTACTTC. This gives the protein CATSDSSYEQYF.

This clone was seen only a few times. The J gene is TRBJ1-4, the V gene TRBV19, with no clear D. Germline-derived CDR1 and CDR2 are LNHDA and SQIVND (reference sequence). Trimming shortened V by 3 bases and J by 6 bases, and 11 bases separated the two germline ends. The CDR3 runs to 14 residues. The CDR3 is CASSMRGQDEKLFF. The CDR3 region has the DNA TGTGCCAGTAGTATGAGAGGGCAGGATGAAAAACTGTTTTTT. The full variable domain, with the rest looked up from reference TRBV19 and TRBJ1-4, is DGGITQSPKYLFRKEGQNVTLSCEQNLNHDAMYWYRQDPGQGLRLIYYSQIVNDFQKGDIAEGYSVSREKKESFPLTVTSAQKNPTAFYLCASSMRGQDEKLFFGSGTQLSVL.